A single sample is the source of the 21 T cell receptor beta chains below, sequenced in a study of blood T cell repertoires in COVID-19. Assay used: immunoSEQ multiplex PCR; TCRdb lists only in-frame clones, some missing. The data show fewer than 250,000 clones, more than 75% seen once. Sequencing used PBMCs or T cells enriched from blood (not recorded which). The receptors derive from a woman aged 40 to 50 with acute COVID-19.

The chain employs TRBV19 and TRBJ1-6; the match to TRBD1 covers 8 bases. This CDR3 has 15 amino acids. With 3 bases clipped from V and 6 bases from J, the junction kept 4 bases outside the gene matches. Germline V gene data show CDR1 as LNHDA and CDR2 as SQIVND (reference sequence). The CDR3 is CASSIYQGANSPLHF. CDR3 bases: TGTGCCAGTAGTATTTACCAGGGGGCTAATTCACCCCTCCACTTT.

This clone was recorded at least ten times. This rearrangement joins TRBV5-1 to TRBJ1-2; no firm D call. V was pared by 0 bases and J by 2 bases, with 5 bases between. The CDR3 runs to 13 residues. Germline V gene lookup returns CDR1 SGHRS and CDR2 YFSETQ. CDR3 in amino acids: CASSLVENYGYTF. The CDR3 region has the DNA TGCGCCAGCAGCTTGGTGGAGAACTATGGCTACACCTTC.

The rearrangement joins TRBV5-4 to TRBJ1-3; maybe TRBD1 (5 bases). This CDR3 contains 17 residues. The V gene lost 0 bases and the J gene lost 0 bases, with 13 bases spanning the gap. Germline CDR1 is SGHNT and CDR2 is YYREEE (reference sequence). The CDR3 region is CASSLGGTSSSGNTIYF. The DNA of the CDR3 is TGTGCCAGCAGCTTGGGTGGGACTTCCAGCTCTGGAAACACCATATATTTT. Together with reference TRBV5-4 and TRBJ1-3, the CDR3 gives the full variable domain: ETGVTQSPTHLIKTRGQQVTLRCSSQSGHNTVSWYQQALGQGPQFIFQYYREEENGRGNFPPRFSGLQFPNYSSELNVNALELDDSALYLCASSLGGTSSSGNTIYFGEGSWLTVV.

The chain's CDR3 is CASSLVGGSSGNTIYF. CDR3 sequence (DNA): TGTGCCAGCAGCTTAGTGGGGGGGAGCTCTGGAAACACCATATATTTT. The chain is built from TRBV7-2 and TRBJ1-3, with a tentative D call TRBD1 (5 bases). CDR1 is SGHTA and CDR2 is FQGNSA in the germline V gene. The CDR3 runs 16 residues. The ends were cut back, 1 base at V and 0 bases at J, with 10 bases in the middle.

This clone showed up just a few times. The gene calls are TRBV12-3 or TRBV12-4 and TRBJ2-3; D is unclear. The CDR3 is 11 residues long. V was pared by 8 bases and J by 6 bases, with 9 bases between. CDR3 amino acids: CASLLGDTQYF. DNA of the CDR3: TGTGCCAGCCTCCTCGGGGATACGCAGTATTTT.

The chain employs TRBV19 and TRBJ2-1, with a tentative D call TRBD2 (5 bases). V lost 6 bases to trimming and J lost 9 bases, with 15 bases between them. Germline CDR1 reads LNHDA; CDR2 reads SQIVND (reference sequence). This CDR3 region has 13 residues. The CDR3 region has the DNA TGTGCCAGTAGGAGAAGCGGAGACACTGAGCAGTTCTTC. Its protein product is CASRRSGDTEQFF.

The chain is built from TRBV29-1 and TRBJ2-5, with D perhaps matching TRBD1 (6 bases). The CDR3 covers 12 residues. The V end was cut by 6 bases, the J end by 4 bases, with 12 bases between. Per the germline V gene, CDR1 is SQVTM and CDR2 is ANQGSEA. CDR3 DNA: TGCAGCGTGGGGCAGGGGCCAGAGACCCAGTACTTC. The encoded protein is CSVGQGPETQYF.

This chain joins TRBV4-2 and TRBJ1-2; TRBD1 is a possible D gene (6 bases). CDR3 length: 14 residues. Deletions cut 3 bases from V and 6 bases from J, with 14 bases between. Germline CDR1 LGHNA, CDR2 YNFKEQ. Written as DNA, the CDR3 is TGTGCCAGCAGCCAGGACACAGGGACGGATGGCTACACCTTC. Translating it yields CASSQDTGTDGYTF.

The sample holds a few counts of this clone. The J gene is TRBJ2-5, the V gene TRBV24-1; D gene unclear. V lost 1 base, J lost 5 bases, and 4 bases lay in between. Germline CDR1 KGHDR, CDR2 SFDVKD. The CDR3 extends over 12 amino acids. CDR3 bases: TGTGCCACCAGTGATTTTGCGGAGACCCAGTACTTC. Translation: CATSDFAETQYF.

The chain joins TRBV5-4 to TRBJ2-5; 13 nucleotides agree with TRBD2. Looked up from germline, CDR1 is SGHNT and CDR2 is YYREEE (reference sequence). V gave up 4 bases and J gave up 5 bases; unmatched junction bases: 2. The CDR3 spans 14 residues. In nucleotides, the CDR3 is TGTGCCAGCAGCCCGACTAGCGGGAGGGAGACCCAGTACTTC. Amino acids: CASSPTSGRETQYF.

The CDR3 DNA is TGTGCCACCAGTGATTTTACAGGACCCAATACGCAGTATTTT. It encodes CATSDFTGPNTQYF. The chain has TRBV24-1 and TRBJ2-3; TRBD1 might be the D (5 bases). The germline gives CDR1 KGHDR, CDR2 SFDVKD. The CDR3 is 14 residues long. The germline V and J ends were trimmed by 1 base and 7 bases, with 11 bases remaining between them.

The chain joins TRBV21-1 to TRBJ2-3; the DNA was not compared with TRBD2, the D call given in the table. TRBV21-1 is designated a pseudogene. The CDR3 contains 16 residues. For the CDR3, the DNA is TGTGCCAGCAGCAAAGCAAGGCGGGAGGGTACAGATACGCAGTATTTT. It is translated as CASSKARREGTDTQYF.

The V call is TRBV29-1, the J call TRBJ2-2; 8 bases are shared with TRBD1. The CDR3 loop spans 12 amino acids. The junction had 2 bases not matched to a gene; V was cut back by 4 bases and J by 7 bases. CDR1 is SQVTM, CDR2 ANQGSEA, per germline. The CDR3: CSVGQGYGELFF. The CDR3 DNA reads TGCAGCGTTGGACAGGGGTACGGGGAGCTGTTTTTT.

The genes are TRBV24-1 and TRBJ1-1; possible D gene TRBD1, 6 bases. The CDR3 spans 13 residues. V gave up 4 bases and J gave up 5 bases, with 10 bases separating them. Germline assignment: CDR1 KGHDR and CDR2 SFDVKD. CDR3 nucleotides: TGTGCCACCAGTGACCCCAGGGGTACTGAAGCTTTCTTT. As protein: CATSDPRGTEAFF.

The chain joins TRBV9 to TRBJ1-3, with D perhaps matching TRBD1 (5 bases). The CDR3 loop spans 14 amino acids. Deletions cut 0 bases from V and 4 bases from J, with 8 bases between. In germline, CDR1 is SGDLS, CDR2 YYNGEE. The CDR3, as DNA: TGTGCCAGCAGCGTAGCAGGGCAGGGAAACACCATATATTTT. Translated: CASSVAGQGNTIYF. Drawing the rest from reference TRBV9 and TRBJ1-3, the complete variable domain is DSGVTQTPKHLITATGQRVTLRCSPRSGDLSVYWYQQSLDQGLQFLIQYYNGEERAKGNILERFSAQQFPDLHSELNLSSLELGDSALYFCASSVAGQGNTIYFGEGSWLTVV.

This sequence joins TRBV18 and TRBJ2-1; 11 nucleotides line up with TRBD2. The V gene end was trimmed by 4 bases and the J gene end by 1 base; junction bases not matched to a gene: 18. Germline CDR1 is KGHSH and CDR2 is LQKENI. This CDR3 contains 21 residues. The CDR3 reads CASSLTITGTSGPASYNEQFF. As DNA, the CDR3 is TGTGCCAGCTCACTAACTATTACCGGGACTAGCGGCCCAGCTTCCTACAATGAGCAGTTCTTC. Variable domain in full (rest from reference TRBV18 and TRBJ2-1): NAGVMQNPRHLVRRRGQEARLRCSPMKGHSHVYWYRQLPEEGLKFMVYLQKENIIDESGMPKERFSAEFPKEGPSILRIQQVVRGDSAAYFCASSLTITGTSGPASYNEQFFGPGTRLTVL.

As concerns this clone: The junction does not match germline at one end; this may be a read error. The CDR3 loop reads CASSLSGGLETQYF. For the CDR3, the DNA is TGTGCTAGCAGCTTATCCGGAGGGCTTGAGACCCAGTACTTC. The chain employs TRBV7-7 and TRBJ2-5; D is perhaps TRBD2 (6 bases). CDR1 is SSHAT, CDR2 FNYEAQ, per germline (reference sequence). The CDR3 runs 14 residues.

The chain uses TRBV5-1 and TRBJ2-7; D is possibly TRBD2 (5 bases). The CDR3 runs 14 residues. V lost 4 bases and J lost 5, with 16 bases in between. Germline V CDR1 and CDR2: SGHRS, YFSETQ. For the CDR3, the DNA is TGCGCCAGCAGCCTAGCCGGCCTAGGGAACGAGCAGTACTTC. Amino acid sequence: CASSLAGLGNEQYF.

The chain employs TRBV6-2 or TRBV6-3 and TRBJ2-7; the match to TRBD2 covers 9 bases. CDR1 and CDR2 from the germline V gene are MNHEY and SVGEGT. The CDR3 totals 16 residues. V shed 4 bases and J 0 bases; nucleotides not matched to a gene: 7. This CDR3 is CASSFPGTSPSYEQYF. DNA of the CDR3: TGTGCCAGCAGTTTCCCTGGGACTAGCCCCTCCTACGAGCAGTACTTC.

V is TRBV7-8 and J is TRBJ1-1; 9 bases are a match to TRBD1. CDR3 length equals 18 residues. Trimming cost V 1 base and J 0 bases; bases outside gene matches: 9. Germline V CDR1 and CDR2: SGHVS, FQNEAQ. This chain's CDR3 is CASSLDTGGAGLNTEAFF. The CDR3 DNA is TGTGCCAGCAGCTTAGATACAGGGGGCGCAGGGCTGAACACTGAAGCTTTCTTT.

This sequence joins TRBV7-8 and TRBJ2-7; possibly TRBD1 for D (5 bases). There are 15 residues in the CDR3. CDR1 SGHVS and CDR2 FQNEAQ come from the germline V gene. Between the trimmed V and J ends, which lost 5 bases and 1 base, there was a span of 15 bases. Here the CDR3 DNA reads TGTGCCAGCAGCCCACTGACAGTTTTATCCTACGAGCAGTACTTC. This translates into CASSPLTVLSYEQYF.